The present T cell receptor (beta chain) was sequenced within a study of T-cell memory formation after mild COVID-19. Of note for this clonotype: Antigen: not known.

Study results and limitations: The study detected some responding clones in pre-infection memory, suggesting cross-reactive memory joined. A balance of CD4 and CD8 characterized clones contracting day 15 to 85, whereas later expanders leaned CD4+.

TCRdb recomputed calls from the 5' RACE reads with MiXCR, one row per CDR3 protein. Among a few hundred thousand distinct CDR3 sequences, 28% were seen once, and the ten largest hold about 13%. The sequencing sample was made of PBMCs or a T cell subset sorted from them (not recorded which). The clonotype was recovered from an adult woman who had mild COVID-19 (a few samples of this study predate the infection). Cell type and time point are not known.

The CDR3 DNA sequence: TGCGCCAGCAGCCATTCTACGCATGAAAGAACCGGGGAGCTGTTTTTT. Its protein product is CASSHSTHERTGELFF. The gene calls are TRBV4-3 and TRBJ2-2; the D is unclear. Trimming removed 3 bases at V and 5 bases at J, with 16 bases between. The CDR3 has 16 residues. The germline CDR1 and CDR2 sequences are LGHNA and YSLEER.